The T cell receptor beta chain described here comes from a study of T cell responses to AZD1222 COVID-19 vaccine. Study-wide points: It was only after the peak T cell response that any repertoires were sampled.

J lost 3 bases, V lost 1 base, and 6 bases had no gene match. Germline CDR1 SEHNR, CDR2 FQNEAQ (reference sequence). CDR3 length: 15 amino acids. Generated by immunoSEQ multiplex PCR, the TCRdb table keeps only in-frame clones and is missing some. The sample consists of 120,000 or so clones, around 92% of them appearing once. Worth noting for this clone: Its antigen remains unknown.

This receptor was obtained from an adult in good health. This sample comprised peripheral blood, obtained on day 0 of AZD1222 vaccination. This chain links TRBV7-9 with TRBJ2-7; 7 bases fit TRBD1. In DNA, the CDR3 is TGTGCCAGCAGCTTAGAAGGGACAGTGGGCTACGAGCAGTACTTC. The encoded protein is CASSLEGTVGYEQYF.